Sequencing of this T cell receptor beta chain was carried out in a study of T cells in Graves' hyperthyroidism and ophthalmopathy. Study results and limitations: Ophthalmopathy onset followed model prediction by a median approximately 5.9 months. A 13 V-J signature model discriminated ophthalmopathy versus stable hyperthyroidism. Blood samples included most of the expanded thyroid clonotypes exceeding 0.001.

The germline V and J ends were trimmed by 1 base and 0 bases, with 9 bases remaining between them. The CDR3 runs to 16 residues. The germline gives CDR1 LNHDA, CDR2 SQIVND (reference sequence). TCR beta CDR3 sequences were amplified from RNA transcripts. The HTBI primer set drove a first-round RT-PCR of the TCR CDR3. TCRdb passed the multiplex PCR reads through MiXCR, listing each CDR3 protein once. This sample yields some 440,000 distinct CDR3 sequences, of which around a sixth are seen a single time; approximately 8% belongs to the top ten. The sample holds many counts of this clonotype. The antigen is unknown.

This chain uses TRBV19 with TRBJ1-4; maybe TRBD1 (5 bases). The receptor's source is a woman younger than 30 with Graves' hyperthyroidism. Material: blood. The CDR3 reads CASSIGQIATNEKLFF. The CDR3 DNA is TGTGCCAGTAGTATAGGACAGATTGCAACTAATGAAAAACTGTTTTTT.